The T cell receptor beta chain under discussion was sequenced for a study of vaccination effects on CD4 cells after COVID-19. Subsequent to about 10 days of culture, CD4+ T cells were isolated. On days 3 and 7, fresh IL-2 medium replaced half the medium. As concerns this clone: Antigen unknown.

The assay was immunoSEQ multiplex PCR, and TCRdb's table has in-frame clones only and misses some. The sample gives 37,000 or so clones, roughly 79% of which show up once; roughly 3.1% is in the top ten. Germline values: CDR1 MNHEY, CDR2 SVGEGT. V was pared by 2 bases and J by 0 bases, with 11 bases between. This CDR3 contains 16 residues. Material: CD4+ T cells from PBMCs cultured without peptide, obtained before COVID-19 vaccination. This chain joins TRBV6-2 or TRBV6-3 and TRBJ1-5; D is ambiguous. This receptor was taken from a human donor who received a COVID-19 vaccine. For the CDR3, the DNA is TGTGCCAGCAGTTACCCCGGGAGCTATAGCAATCAGCCCCAGCATTTT. This codes for CASSYPGSYSNQPQHF.